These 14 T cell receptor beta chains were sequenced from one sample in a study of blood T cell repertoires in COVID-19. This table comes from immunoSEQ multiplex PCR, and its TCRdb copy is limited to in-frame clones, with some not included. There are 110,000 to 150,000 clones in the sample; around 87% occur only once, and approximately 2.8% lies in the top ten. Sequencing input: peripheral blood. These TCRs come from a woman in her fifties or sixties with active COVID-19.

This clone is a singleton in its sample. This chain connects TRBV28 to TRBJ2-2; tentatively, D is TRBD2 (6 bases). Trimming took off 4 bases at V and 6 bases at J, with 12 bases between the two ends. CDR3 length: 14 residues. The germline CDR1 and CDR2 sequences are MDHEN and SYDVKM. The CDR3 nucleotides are TGTGCCAGCAGTTCCTACCCGGGAGCCGGGGAGCTGTTTTTT. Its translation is CASSSYPGAGELFF.

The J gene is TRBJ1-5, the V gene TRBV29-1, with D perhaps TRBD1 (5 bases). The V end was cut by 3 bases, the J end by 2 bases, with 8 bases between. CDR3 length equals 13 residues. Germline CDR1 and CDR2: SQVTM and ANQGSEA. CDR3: CSVEGGGNQPQHF. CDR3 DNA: TGCAGCGTTGAGGGGGGTGGCAATCAGCCCCAGCATTTT. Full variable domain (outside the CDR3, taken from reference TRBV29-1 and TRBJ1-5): SAVISQKPSRDICQRGTSLTIQCQVDSQVTMMFWYRQQPGQSLTLIATANQGSEATYESGFVIDKFPISRPNLTFSTLTVSNMSPEDSSIYLCSVEGGGNQPQHFGDGTRLSIL.

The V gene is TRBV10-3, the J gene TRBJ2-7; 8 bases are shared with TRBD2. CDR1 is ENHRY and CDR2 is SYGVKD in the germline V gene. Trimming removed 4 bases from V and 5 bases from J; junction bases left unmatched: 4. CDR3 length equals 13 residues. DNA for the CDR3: TGTGCCATCAGTGGGCTAGCGGGTCACGAGCAGTACTTC. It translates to CAISGLAGHEQYF.

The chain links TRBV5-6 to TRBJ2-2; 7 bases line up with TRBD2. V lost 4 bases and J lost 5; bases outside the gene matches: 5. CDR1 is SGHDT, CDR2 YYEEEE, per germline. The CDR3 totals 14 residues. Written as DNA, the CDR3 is TGTGCCAGCAGCCGAGCGGGATTAACCGGGGAGCTGTTTTTT. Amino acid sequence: CASSRAGLTGELFF.

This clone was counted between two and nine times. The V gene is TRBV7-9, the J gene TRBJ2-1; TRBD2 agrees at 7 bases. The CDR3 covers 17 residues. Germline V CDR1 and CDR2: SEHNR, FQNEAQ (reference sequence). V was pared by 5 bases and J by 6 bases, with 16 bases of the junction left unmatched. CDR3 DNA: TGTGCCAGCAGCCGGCGGCCAGGACTAGAGATCGGCAATGAGCAGTTCTTC. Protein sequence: CASSRRPGLEIGNEQFF.

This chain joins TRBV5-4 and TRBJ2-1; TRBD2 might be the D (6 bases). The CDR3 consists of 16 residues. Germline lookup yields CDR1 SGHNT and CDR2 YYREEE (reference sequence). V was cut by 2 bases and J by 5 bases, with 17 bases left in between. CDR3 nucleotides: TGTGCCAGCAGCTTTCCGGGGAGGAGTAACAACAATGAGCAGTTCTTC. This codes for CASSFPGRSNNNEQFF.

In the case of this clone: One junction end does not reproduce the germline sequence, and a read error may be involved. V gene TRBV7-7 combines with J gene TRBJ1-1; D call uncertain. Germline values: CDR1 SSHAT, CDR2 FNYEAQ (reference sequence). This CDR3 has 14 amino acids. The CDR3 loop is CASRTTRANTEAFF. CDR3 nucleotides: TGTGCTAGCAGGACGACACGAGCAAACACTGAAGCTTTCTTT.

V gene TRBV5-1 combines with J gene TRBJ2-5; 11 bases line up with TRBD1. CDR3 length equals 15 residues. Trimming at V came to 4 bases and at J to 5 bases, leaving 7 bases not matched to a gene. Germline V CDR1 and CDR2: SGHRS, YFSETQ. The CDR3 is CASSPGQGAGETQYF. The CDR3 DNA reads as TGCGCCAGCAGCCCTGGACAGGGGGCTGGTGAGACCCAGTACTTC.

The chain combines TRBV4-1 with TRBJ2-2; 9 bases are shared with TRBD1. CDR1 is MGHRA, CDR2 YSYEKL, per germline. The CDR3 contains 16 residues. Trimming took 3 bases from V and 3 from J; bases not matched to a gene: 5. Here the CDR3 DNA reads TGCGCCAGCAGCCATGTCGGGACAGGGCACACCGGGGAGCTGTTTTTT. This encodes CASSHVGTGHTGELFF.

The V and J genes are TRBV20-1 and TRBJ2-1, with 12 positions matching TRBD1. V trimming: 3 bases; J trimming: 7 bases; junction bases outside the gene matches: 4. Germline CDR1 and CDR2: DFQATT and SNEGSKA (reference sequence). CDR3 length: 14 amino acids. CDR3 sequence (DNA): TGCAGTGCTAGTTGGGACAGGGGGCCAAATGAGCAGTTCTTC. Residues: CSASWDRGPNEQFF.

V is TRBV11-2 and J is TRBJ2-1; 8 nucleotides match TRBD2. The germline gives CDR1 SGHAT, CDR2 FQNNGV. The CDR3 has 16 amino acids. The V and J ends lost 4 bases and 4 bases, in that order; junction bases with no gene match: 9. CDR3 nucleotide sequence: TGTGCCAGCAGCTCCCTTAGCGGGGCTTCATACAATGAGCAGTTCTTC. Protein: CASSSLSGASYNEQFF.

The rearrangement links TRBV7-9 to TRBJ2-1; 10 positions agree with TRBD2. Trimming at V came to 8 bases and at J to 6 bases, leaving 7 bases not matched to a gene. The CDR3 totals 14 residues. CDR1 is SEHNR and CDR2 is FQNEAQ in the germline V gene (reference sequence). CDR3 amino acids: CASWEREGPNEQFF. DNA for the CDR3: TGTGCCAGCTGGGAGCGGGAGGGCCCCAATGAGCAGTTCTTC. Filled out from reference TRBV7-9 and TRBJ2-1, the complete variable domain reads DTGVSQNPRHKITKRGQNVTFRCDPISEHNRLYWYRQTLGQGPEFLTYFQNEAQLEKSRLLSDRFSAERPKGSFSTLEIQRTEQGDSAMYLCASWEREGPNEQFFGPGTRLTVL.

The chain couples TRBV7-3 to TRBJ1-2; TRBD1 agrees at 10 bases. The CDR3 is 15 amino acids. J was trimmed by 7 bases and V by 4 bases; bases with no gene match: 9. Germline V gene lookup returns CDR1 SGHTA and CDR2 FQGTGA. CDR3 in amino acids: CASSSGVGTGVGYTF. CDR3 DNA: TGTGCCAGCAGCTCCGGGGTCGGGACAGGGGTTGGCTACACCTTC.

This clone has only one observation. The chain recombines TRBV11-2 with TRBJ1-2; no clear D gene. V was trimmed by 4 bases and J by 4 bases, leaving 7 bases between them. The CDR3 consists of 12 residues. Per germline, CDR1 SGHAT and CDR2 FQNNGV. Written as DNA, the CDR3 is TGTGCCAGCAGCTCCGGGAGCTATGGCTACACCTTC. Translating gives CASSSGSYGYTF.